The 9 T cell receptor beta chains below all came from one sample that was sequenced in a study of T-cell reconstitution after alpha-beta-depleted transplantation in children. Preparation of the TCRbeta library involved a method that used unique molecular identifiers. TCRdb redid the calling of the PCR reads with MiXCR, one entry per CDR3 protein. There are approximately 190,000 distinct CDR3 sequences in the sample; roughly 8.3% occur only once, and 35% lies in the top ten. Source: PBMCs, mostly from graft donor cells, taken 360 days after TCRalphabeta/CD19-depleted stem cell transplant. These receptors were obtained from a male patient aged 2-10 years who had a stem cell transplant for acute myeloid leukemia, so the T cells may come from the graft donor.

There are many counts of this clonotype. The DNA for the CDR3 is TGTGCCACCGGGACAGGGGCTATAGAGACCCAGTACTTC. Protein sequence: CATGTGAIETQYF. This chain links TRBV10-3 with TRBJ2-5; the match to TRBD1 covers 10 bases. The ends lost 10 bases at V and 4 bases at J; junction bases unmatched: 6. Germline values: CDR1 ENHRY, CDR2 SYGVKD. CDR3 size: 13 residues.

This clonotype was detected only a few times. The V and J genes are TRBV4-1 and TRBJ1-3, with unresolved D. With 0 bases removed from V and 0 bases from J, the gap between germline ends came to 6 bases. This CDR3 is 15 amino acids long. CDR1 and CDR2 from the germline V gene are MGHRA and YSYEKL. The CDR3 spells CASSQERASGNTIYF. The CDR3 coding sequence is TGCGCCAGCAGCCAAGAAAGGGCCTCTGGAAACACCATATATTTT.

This clonotype came up many times. V and J are TRBV16 and TRBJ2-2, with no clear D. The V gene lost 3 bases and the J gene lost 4 bases, with 6 bases spanning the gap. CDR3 size: 13 residues. Looked up from germline, CDR1 is KGHSY and CDR2 is FQNENV. The CDR3 sequence is CASSQTLTGELFF. In nucleotides, the CDR3 is TGTGCCAGCAGCCAGACACTCACCGGGGAGCTGTTTTTT.

This clonotype was seen only a few times. This chain uses TRBV27 with TRBJ2-3; 10 nucleotides match TRBD1. The length of the CDR3 is 15 residues. Losses at the gene ends were 6 bases for V and 7 bases for J; bases not matched to a gene: 10. Germline CDR1 and CDR2: MNHEY and SMNVEV (reference sequence). Here the CDR3 DNA reads TGTGCCAGCAGCCGACCGGGACAGGGGATCCATACGCAGTATTTT. Protein product: CASSRPGQGIHTQYF.

This clonotype was detected a few times. The V call is TRBV6-2 or TRBV6-3, the J call TRBJ1-1; tentatively, D is TRBD1 (6 bases). V lost 6 bases and J 4 bases, leaving 18 bases between the germline ends. Germline assignment: CDR1 MNHEY and CDR2 SVGEGT. CDR3 size: 15 residues. The CDR3 loop reads CASRGRAGVGTEAFF. As DNA, the CDR3 is TGTGCCAGCAGGGGAAGGGCAGGGGTGGGCACTGAAGCTTTCTTT.

This clonotype was counted between two and nine times. The chain carries TRBV11-2 and TRBJ2-7; D perhaps matches TRBD1 (5 bases). This CDR3 spans 14 amino acids. V lost 2 bases, J lost 6 bases, and 14 bases lay in between. The germline V gene encodes CDR1 SGHAT and CDR2 FQNNGV. The CDR3 protein is CASSLRTLLGEQYF. Written as DNA, the CDR3 is TGTGCCAGCAGCTTAAGGACACTCCTGGGCGAGCAGTACTTC.

The chain combines TRBV14 with TRBJ1-2, with no clear D. This CDR3 spans 13 amino acids. CDR1 is SGHDN, CDR2 FVKESK, per germline. Trimming removed 3 bases from V and 0 bases from J, with 5 bases in between. DNA for the CDR3: TGTGCCAGCAGCCATAGGTCTAACTATGGCTACACCTTC. Its translation: CASSHRSNYGYTF.

This chain connects TRBV7-2 to TRBJ1-2, with 8 bases lining up with TRBD1. V lost 1 base to trimming and J lost 8 bases; unmatched junction nucleotides: 12. CDR1 and CDR2 from the germline V gene are SGHTA and FQGNSA. CDR3 length: 16 amino acids. CDR3 sequence: CASSLVAGGEVEGYTF. The CDR3 nucleotides are TGTGCCAGCAGCTTAGTGGCAGGGGGCGAGGTAGAAGGCTACACCTTC.

The chain couples TRBV20-1 to TRBJ2-5; D call uncertain. This CDR3 region has 12 residues. Deletions cut 1 base from V and 3 bases from J, with 6 bases between. The germline gives CDR1 DFQATT, CDR2 SNEGSKA (reference sequence). Here the CDR3 reads CSARAAEETQYF. The CDR3 DNA follows: TGCAGTGCTAGAGCAGCAGAAGAGACCCAGTACTTC.